These T cell receptor beta chains were read from a single sample in a study of a mutant IDH1 vaccine in newly diagnosed glioma. The antigens these receptors bind are not known. Assay: immunoSEQ multiplex PCR; the TCRdb copy retains only in-frame clones and omits some. The sample lists under 55,000 clones, roughly nine tenths occurring once. The source material was PBMCs, sampled from a glioma patient whose treatment included an IDH1 peptide vaccine. These receptors were taken from a man aged 45 to 65 with glioma. CDR3s include the opening cysteine and the closing phenylalanine or tryptophan. Fields, in order: clone size, V gene, D gene, J gene, CDR3 protein, CDR3 DNA. D genes are given only for firm matches. The size of a clone is reported for some rows only, either as once, few or many, or as a class for expanded clones.

clone size: -
V gene: TRBV27
D gene: -
J gene: TRBJ1-1
CDR3 protein: CASSLPGRPNTEAFF
CDR3 DNA: TGTGCCAGCAGTTTACCGGGACGGCCGAACACTGAAGCTTTCTTT

clone size: -
V gene: TRBV11-3
D gene: -
J gene: TRBJ2-2
CDR3 protein: CASSPGSDTGELFF
CDR3 DNA: TGTGCCAGCAGCCCAGGGTCCGACACCGGGGAGCTGTTTTTT

clone size: -
V gene: TRBV28
D gene: -
J gene: TRBJ1-1
CDR3 protein: CASSSRGLRTEAFF
CDR3 DNA: TGTGCCAGCAGTTCCCGGGGGTTACGAACTGAAGCTTTCTTT

clone size: -
V gene: TRBV28
D gene: TRBD2
J gene: TRBJ2-1
CDR3 protein: CASSSPLAGIYNEQFF
CDR3 DNA: TGTGCCAGCAGTTCCCCTCTAGCGGGAATCTACAATGAGCAGTTCTTC

clone size: -
V gene: TRBV10-1
D gene: -
J gene: TRBJ1-6
CDR3 protein: CASSERQNSPLHF
CDR3 DNA: TGCGCCAGCAGTGAAAGGCAGAATTCACCCCTCCACTTT

clone size: -
V gene: TRBV6-6
D gene: TRBD1
J gene: TRBJ2-7
CDR3 protein: CASSASSGGGGTEQYF
CDR3 DNA: TGTGCCAGCAGTGCCAGCTCAGGGGGCGGTGGTACGGAGCAGTACTTC

clone size: -
V gene: TRBV30
D gene: -
J gene: TRBJ1-2
CDR3 protein: CAWSESRTSGYTF
CDR3 DNA: TGTGCCTGGAGCGAATCGAGGACTTCTGGCTACACCTTC

clone size: -
V gene: TRBV5-1
D gene: -
J gene: TRBJ1-2
CDR3 protein: CASSSDGNYGYTF
CDR3 DNA: TGCGCCAGCAGCTCCGACGGCAACTATGGCTACACCTTC

clone size: -
V gene: TRBV27
D gene: -
J gene: TRBJ2-3
CDR3 protein: CASRRRETSTDTQYF
CDR3 DNA: TGTGCCAGCAGGCGGCGTGAAACTAGCACAGATACGCAGTATTTT

clone size: -
V gene: TRBV5-1
D gene: -
J gene: TRBJ2-1
CDR3 protein: CASSLQGNEQFF
CDR3 DNA: TGCGCCAGCAGCTTACAGGGTAATGAGCAGTTCTTC

clone size: -
V gene: TRBV7-7
D gene: -
J gene: TRBJ2-5
CDR3 protein: CASSLAGGSETQYF
CDR3 DNA: TGTGCTAGCAGCTTAGCTGGAGGGAGCGAGACCCAGTACTTC

clone size: -
V gene: TRBV7-9
D gene: -
J gene: TRBJ2-7
CDR3 protein: CASSLSRASGNEQYF
CDR3 DNA: TGTGCCAGCAGCTTATCCCGGGCGTCTGGGAACGAGCAGTACTTC

clone size: few
V gene: TRBV4-1
D gene: -
J gene: TRBJ2-5
CDR3 protein: CASSQGSSQETQYF
CDR3 DNA: TGCGCCAGCAGCCAAGGATCTAGCCAAGAGACCCAGTACTTC

clone size: once
V gene: TRBV19
D gene: -
J gene: TRBJ1-6
CDR3 protein: CASSIQGWNSPLHF
CDR3 DNA: TGTGCCAGTAGTATTCAGGGCTGGAATTCACCCCTCCACTTT

clone size: -
V gene: TRBV7-3
D gene: -
J gene: TRBJ2-1
CDR3 protein: CASSLDSYNEQFF
CDR3 DNA: TGTGCCAGCAGCTTGGACAGCTACAATGAGCAGTTCTTC

clone size: -
V gene: TRBV5-8
D gene: TRBD1
J gene: TRBJ2-3
CDR3 protein: CASSQGTGTSTDTQYF
CDR3 DNA: TGTGCCAGCAGCCAGGGGACAGGCACTAGCACAGATACGCAGTATTTT

clone size: -
V gene: TRBV28
D gene: -
J gene: TRBJ1-6
CDR3 protein: CASRSLRVAGDGNSPLHF
CDR3 DNA: TGTGCCAGCAGATCGCTTAGGGTGGCAGGGGACGGTAATTCACCCCTCCACTTT

clone size: -
V gene: TRBV7-9
D gene: -
J gene: TRBJ1-2
CDR3 protein: CASSVGLLNYGYTF
CDR3 DNA: TGTGCCAGCAGCGTGGGGCTTTTAAACTATGGCTACACCTTC

clone size: -
V gene: TRBV30
D gene: -
J gene: TRBJ1-3
CDR3 protein: CAWSDPRTMVRGNTIYF
CDR3 DNA: TGTGCCTGGAGTGATCCCCGGACAATGGTCCGCGGAAACACCATATATTTT

clone size: -
V gene: TRBV5-5
D gene: -
J gene: TRBJ1-4
CDR3 protein: CASSPLGGDEKLFF
CDR3 DNA: TGTGCCAGCAGCCCTTTGGGGGGAGATGAAAAACTGTTTTTT

clone size: -
V gene: TRBV10-3
D gene: -
J gene: TRBJ1-4
CDR3 protein: CAIKSRPAGAPNEKLFF
CDR3 DNA: TGTGCCATCAAATCACGTCCGGCCGGGGCCCCAAATGAAAAACTGTTTTTT

clone size: -
V gene: TRBV28
D gene: TRBD1
J gene: TRBJ2-3
CDR3 protein: CASSSRDRGPDTQYF
CDR3 DNA: TGTGCCAGCAGTTCCCGGGACAGGGGACCAGATACGCAGTATTTT

clone size: -
V gene: TRBV18
D gene: -
J gene: TRBJ2-6
CDR3 protein: CASSPLGRVRLDSGANVLTF
CDR3 DNA: TGTGCCAGCTCACCCTTGGGAAGGGTCCGCCTTGACTCTGGGGCCAACGTCCTGACTTTC

clone size: -
V gene: TRBV5-4
D gene: TRBD2
J gene: TRBJ2-5
CDR3 protein: CASSTRTSGRASQYF
CDR3 DNA: TGTGCCAGCAGCACCCGGACTAGCGGGAGGGCGTCCCAGTACTTC

clone size: -
V gene: TRBV30
D gene: -
J gene: TRBJ1-6
CDR3 protein: CAWSSYPGRYNSPLHF
CDR3 DNA: TGTGCCTGGAGCTCCTATCCGGGACGGTATAATTCACCCCTCCACTTT